The 2 T cell receptor beta chains given below trace back to one sample, sequenced in a study of shared clonotypes between healthy human individuals. The table came from immunoSEQ multiplex PCR; TCRdb's copy has only in-frame clones and leaves some out. The sample includes 2.3 million or so clones, about 92% of them seen just once. Sequencing was carried out using naive CD4+ T cells from PBMCs. Specified subset: CD45RA+ positively selected. Source of these receptors: a man younger than 35 in good health. Some clones in this sample may be carry-over from other donors' samples.

This chain connects TRBV27 to TRBJ1-1; the match to TRBD1 covers 11 bases. V dropped 2 bases and J dropped 1; count of bases not matched to a gene: 12. Germline lookup yields CDR1 MNHEY and CDR2 SMNVEV (reference sequence). This CDR3 has 19 amino acids. The chain's CDR3 is CASSLPDRDRGDENTEAFF. In DNA, the CDR3 is TGTGCCAGCAGTTTACCCGATCGGGACAGGGGGGATGAGAACACTGAAGCTTTCTTT.

In the case of this clone: The DNA is left out, because the CDR3 cannot be placed on it with certainty; the CDR3 is given as TCRdb lists it. The chain links TRBV12-2 to TRBJ2-7. TRBV12-2 is designated a pseudogene. The CDR3 has 16 amino acids, counting both end residues. The CDR3: CASPEFGTGISYEQYF.